This TCR beta chain was obtained from a study of blood T cell repertoires in COVID-19 (TCRdb year 2020). About the full investigation: The collaborator samples originated in the United States, Italy and Spain and spanned the acute and convalescent phases of COVID-19. Nearly every sample came with metadata listing a de-identified subject ID, COVID-19 status, age in years and sex. Where available, HLA class I and class II types were taken from metadata supplied by the sample provider and were not determined by assay-based typing. The material from the prospective study consisted of cDNA or gDNA derived from T cells, B-cell-depleted T cells, or PBMCs. The repertoires were released in a freely available public database intended as a resource for research on the immune response to SARS-CoV-2. The samples were drawn from two sources: the first 160 participants of the ongoing ImmuneRACE study, and 1,254 subjects contributed by 6 global collaborators. The dataset comprised deeply sampled blood TCRbeta repertoires from subjects exposed to, actively infected with, or recovered from COVID-19.

TCRbeta CDR3 regions were amplified from genomic DNA using the immunoSEQ Assay, a bias-controlled multiplex PCR. Turning to the authors' computational methods: The number of nucleated cells in each sample was estimated from the amplification of reference gene primers within the assay. To quantify the absolute abundance of each unique TCRbeta CDR3 rearrangement, sequence reads were collapsed and filtered. For each sample, productive Simpson clonality was calculated as the square root of Simpson's diversity index across productive rearrangements. This is the immuneACCESS table as TCRdb keeps it, with only in-frame sequences that have V and J called. A part of the clones is gone; compared with another copy, unresolved V genes explain less than half, and the rest is unexplained. The V and J calls and the clone size are those of that table, but D and trimming were determined from the DNA. This sample holds some 100,000 clones; approximately 86% were observed only once. In total, the top ten clones hold 7.5% to 9.5% of the sample.

Inclusive of the bounding cysteine and phenylalanine, the CDR3 is 16 residues long. CDR3 DNA is the only sequence kept; it has 48 bases, read in frame from the first base. Clipping removes 7 bases from V and 4 bases from J, with 12 as the unmatched junction base count. From a lookup of the germline V gene, CDR1 and CDR2 are SGDLS and YYNGEE. With respect to this clone: The antigen it recognizes is unknown. Base qualities are not provided; no much larger clone lies one nucleotide away.

What the authors observed across the whole study: The amount of clinical and demographic metadata varied by source and participant and was provided uncurated.

Whole blood was collected in K2EDTA tubes by collaborating institutions according to the institutions' own protocols. For TCRbeta analysis, collaborators shipped samples as frozen whole blood, isolated PBMCs, or DNA extracted from either of those sample types. The receptor was isolated from a woman in her 70s with acute or convalescent COVID-19. Sequencing was performed on peripheral blood. The rearranged chain carries TRBV9 and TRBJ1-5; 9 middle bases align to TRBD1. The DNA sequence is given as TGTGCCAGCGCCCGAGAGGACAGGGGACATAATCAGCCCCAGCATTTT. Protein translation: CASAREDRGHNQPQHF.